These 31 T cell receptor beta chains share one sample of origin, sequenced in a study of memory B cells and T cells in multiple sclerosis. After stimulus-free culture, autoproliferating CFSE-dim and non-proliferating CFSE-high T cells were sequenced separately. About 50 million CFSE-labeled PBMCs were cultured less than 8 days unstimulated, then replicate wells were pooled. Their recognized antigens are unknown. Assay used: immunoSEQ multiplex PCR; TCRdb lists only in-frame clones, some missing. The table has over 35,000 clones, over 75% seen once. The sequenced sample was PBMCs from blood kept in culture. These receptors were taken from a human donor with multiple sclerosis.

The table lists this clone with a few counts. The CDR3: CASRIWDANYGYTF. The CDR3 bases are TGTGCCAGCCGGATTTGGGACGCTAACTATGGCTACACCTTC. V is TRBV19 and J is TRBJ1-2, with D possibly TRBD1 on 5 matching bases. The CDR3 is made up of 14 amino acids. V lost 9 bases and J 0 bases, leaving 14 bases between the germline ends. Germline loops: CDR1 LNHDA, CDR2 SQIVND (reference sequence).

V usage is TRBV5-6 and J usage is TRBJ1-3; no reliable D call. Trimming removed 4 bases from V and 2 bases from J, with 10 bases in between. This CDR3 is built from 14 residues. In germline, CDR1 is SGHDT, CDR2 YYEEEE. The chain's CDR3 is CASSGYGTGNTIYF. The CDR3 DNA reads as TGTGCCAGCAGCGGATACGGCACTGGAAACACCATATATTTT.

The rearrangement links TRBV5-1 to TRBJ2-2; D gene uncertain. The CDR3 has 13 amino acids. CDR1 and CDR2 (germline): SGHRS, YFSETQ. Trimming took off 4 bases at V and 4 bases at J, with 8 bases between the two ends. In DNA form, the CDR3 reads TGCGCCAGCAGCCCCGAGAGCACCGGGGAGCTGTTTTTT. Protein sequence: CASSPESTGELFF.

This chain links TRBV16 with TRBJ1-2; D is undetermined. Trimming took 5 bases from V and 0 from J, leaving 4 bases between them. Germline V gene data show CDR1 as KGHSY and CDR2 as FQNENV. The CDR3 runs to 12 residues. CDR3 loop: CASSTTNYGYTF. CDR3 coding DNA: TGTGCCAGCAGCACGACTAACTATGGCTACACCTTC.

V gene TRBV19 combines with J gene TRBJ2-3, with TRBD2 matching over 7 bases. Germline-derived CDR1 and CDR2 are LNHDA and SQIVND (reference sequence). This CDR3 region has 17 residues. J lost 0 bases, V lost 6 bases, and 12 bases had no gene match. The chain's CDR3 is CASSPVPLAASTDTQYF. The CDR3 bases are TGTGCCAGTAGCCCTGTCCCCCTAGCGGCTAGCACAGATACGCAGTATTTT.

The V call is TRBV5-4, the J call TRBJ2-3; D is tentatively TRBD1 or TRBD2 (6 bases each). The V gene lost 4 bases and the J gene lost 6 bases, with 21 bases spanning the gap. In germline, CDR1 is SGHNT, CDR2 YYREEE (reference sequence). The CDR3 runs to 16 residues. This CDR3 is CASSLPSGARADTQYF. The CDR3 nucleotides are TGTGCCAGCAGCCTACCATCGGGGGCAAGGGCGGATACGCAGTATTTT.

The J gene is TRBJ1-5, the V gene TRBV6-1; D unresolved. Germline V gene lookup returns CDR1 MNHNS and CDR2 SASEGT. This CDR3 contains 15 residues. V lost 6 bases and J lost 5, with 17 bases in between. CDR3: CASRDGSSLYQPQHF. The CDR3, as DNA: TGTGCCAGCAGGGACGGTTCGAGTCTTTATCAGCCCCAGCATTTT.

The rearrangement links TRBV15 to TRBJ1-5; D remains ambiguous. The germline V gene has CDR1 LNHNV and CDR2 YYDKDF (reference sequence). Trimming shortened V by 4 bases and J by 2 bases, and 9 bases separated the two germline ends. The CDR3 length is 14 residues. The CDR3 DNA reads TGTGCCACCAGCACGCGGGTGGGCAATCAGCCCCAGCATTTT. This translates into CATSTRVGNQPQHF.

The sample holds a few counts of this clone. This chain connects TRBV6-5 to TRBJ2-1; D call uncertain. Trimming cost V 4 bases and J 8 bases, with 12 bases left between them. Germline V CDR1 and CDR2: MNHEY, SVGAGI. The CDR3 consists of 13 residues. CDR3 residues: CASSSLSGDEQFF. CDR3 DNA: TGTGCCAGCAGTTCCCTCTCGGGCGATGAGCAGTTCTTC.

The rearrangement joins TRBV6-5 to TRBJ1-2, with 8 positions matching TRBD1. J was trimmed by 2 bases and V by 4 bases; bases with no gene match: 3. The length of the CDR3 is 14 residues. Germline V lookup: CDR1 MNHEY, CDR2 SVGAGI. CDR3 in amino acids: CASSWGTGNYGYTF. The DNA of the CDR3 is TGTGCCAGCAGTTGGGGGACAGGAAACTATGGCTACACCTTC.

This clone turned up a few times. The CDR3 nucleotides are TGTGCCAGCAGCTCACAGGGATCTGGAAACACCATATATTTT. Its protein product is CASSSQGSGNTIYF. This chain links TRBV7-9 with TRBJ1-3; maybe TRBD1 (6 bases). V lost 4 bases and J 1 base, leaving 8 bases between the germline ends. The CDR3 totals 14 residues. Germline V gives CDR1 SEHNR, CDR2 FQNEAQ (reference sequence).

Here the CDR3 reads CASTVRDSEQYF. DNA for the CDR3: TGTGCCAGCACAGTGAGGGACAGCGAGCAGTACTTC. The chain couples TRBV6-1 to TRBJ2-7; TRBD1 matches at 7 bases. Germline V lookup: CDR1 MNHNS, CDR2 SASEGT. This CDR3 contains 12 residues. Trimming took 7 bases from V and 6 from J; bases not matched to a gene: 6.

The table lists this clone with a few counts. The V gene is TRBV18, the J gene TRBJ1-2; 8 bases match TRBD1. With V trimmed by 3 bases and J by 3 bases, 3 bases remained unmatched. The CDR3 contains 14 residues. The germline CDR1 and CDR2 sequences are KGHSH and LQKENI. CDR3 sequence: CASSPTGEDYGYTF. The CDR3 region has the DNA TGTGCCAGCTCACCGACAGGGGAAGACTATGGCTACACCTTC.

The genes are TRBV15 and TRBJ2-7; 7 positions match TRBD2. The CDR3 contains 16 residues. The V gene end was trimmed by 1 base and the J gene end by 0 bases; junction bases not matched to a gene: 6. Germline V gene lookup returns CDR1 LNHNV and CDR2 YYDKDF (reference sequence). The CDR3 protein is CATSRGRAGVSYEQYF. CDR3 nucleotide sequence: TGTGCCACCAGCAGAGGAAGGGCGGGGGTCTCCTACGAGCAGTACTTC. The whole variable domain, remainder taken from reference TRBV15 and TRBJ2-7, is DAMVIQNPRYQVTQFGKPVTLSCSQTLNHNVMYWYQQKSSQAPKLLFHYYDKDFNNEADTPDNFQSRRPNTSFCFLDIRSPGLGDTAMYLCATSRGRAGVSYEQYFGPGTRLTVT.

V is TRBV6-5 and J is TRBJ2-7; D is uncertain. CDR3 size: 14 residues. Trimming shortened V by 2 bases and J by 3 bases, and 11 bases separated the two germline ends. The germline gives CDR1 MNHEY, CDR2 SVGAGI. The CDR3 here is CASSYAQVGYEQYF. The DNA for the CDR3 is TGTGCCAGCAGTTACGCCCAGGTCGGCTACGAGCAGTACTTC.

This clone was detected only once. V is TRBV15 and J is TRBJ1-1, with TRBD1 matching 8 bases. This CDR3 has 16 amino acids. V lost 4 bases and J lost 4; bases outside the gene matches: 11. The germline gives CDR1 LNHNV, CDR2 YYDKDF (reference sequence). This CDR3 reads CATSTDRGGRTTEAFF. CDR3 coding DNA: TGTGCCACCAGCACCGACAGGGGCGGGAGAACCACTGAAGCTTTCTTT.

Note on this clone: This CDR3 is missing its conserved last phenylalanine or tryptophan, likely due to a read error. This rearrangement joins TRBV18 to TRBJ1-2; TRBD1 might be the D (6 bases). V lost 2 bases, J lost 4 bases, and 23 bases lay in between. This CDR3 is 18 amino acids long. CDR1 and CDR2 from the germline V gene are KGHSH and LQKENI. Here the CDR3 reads CASSPGTRGSPGAYGYTL. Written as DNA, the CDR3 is TGTGCCAGCTCACCAGGGACAAGGGGGTCGCCTGGGGCCTATGGCTACACCCTC.

As DNA, the CDR3 is TGTGCCAGCAGCCAAGCTGCGGGGGCCACCTCCTACGAGCAGTACTTC. Amino acid sequence: CASSQAAGATSYEQYF. The chain recombines TRBV4-2 with TRBJ2-7, with a possible D match to TRBD2 (7 bases). CDR1 LGHNA and CDR2 YNFKEQ come from the germline V gene. CDR3 size: 16 residues. Trimming removed 1 base from V and 0 bases from J, with 13 bases in between.

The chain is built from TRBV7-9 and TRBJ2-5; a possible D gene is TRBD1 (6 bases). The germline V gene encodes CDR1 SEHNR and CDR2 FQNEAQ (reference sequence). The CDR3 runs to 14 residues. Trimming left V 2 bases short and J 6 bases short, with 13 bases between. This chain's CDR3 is CASSLLSGVKTQYF. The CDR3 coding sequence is TGTGCCAGCAGCTTACTTTCAGGGGTAAAGACCCAGTACTTC.

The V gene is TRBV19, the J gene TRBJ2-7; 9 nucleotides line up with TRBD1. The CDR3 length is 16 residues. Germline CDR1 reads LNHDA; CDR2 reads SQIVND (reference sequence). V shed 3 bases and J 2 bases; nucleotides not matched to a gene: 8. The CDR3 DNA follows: TGTGCCAGTAGTATTTTTGAGACAGGGGGGACCTACGAGCAGTACTTC. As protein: CASSIFETGGTYEQYF.

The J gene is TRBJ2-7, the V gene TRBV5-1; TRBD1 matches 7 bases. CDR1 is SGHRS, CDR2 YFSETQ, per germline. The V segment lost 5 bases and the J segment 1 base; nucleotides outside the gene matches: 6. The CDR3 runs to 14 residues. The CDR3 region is CASREGGFSYEQYF. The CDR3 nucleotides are TGCGCCAGCAGGGAAGGGGGCTTTTCCTACGAGCAGTACTTC.

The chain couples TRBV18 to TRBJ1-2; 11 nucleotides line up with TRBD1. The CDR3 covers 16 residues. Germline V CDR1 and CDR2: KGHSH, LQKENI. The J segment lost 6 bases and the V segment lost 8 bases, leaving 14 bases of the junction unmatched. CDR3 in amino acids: CASPHKAPGQGDGYTF. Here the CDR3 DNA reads TGTGCCAGCCCGCACAAAGCTCCGGGACAGGGGGATGGCTACACCTTC.

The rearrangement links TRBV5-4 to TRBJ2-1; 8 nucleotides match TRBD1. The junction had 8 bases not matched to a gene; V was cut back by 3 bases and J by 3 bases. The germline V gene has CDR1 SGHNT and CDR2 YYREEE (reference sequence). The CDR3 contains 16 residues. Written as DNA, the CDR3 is TGTGCCAGCAGCTCCCAAACAGGGGGTGTCTACAATGAGCAGTTCTTC. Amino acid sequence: CASSSQTGGVYNEQFF.

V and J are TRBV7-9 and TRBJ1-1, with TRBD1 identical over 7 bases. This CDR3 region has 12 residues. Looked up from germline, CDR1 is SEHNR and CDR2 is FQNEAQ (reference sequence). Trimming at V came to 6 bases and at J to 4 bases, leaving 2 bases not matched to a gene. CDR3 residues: CASSRDSTEAFF. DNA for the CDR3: TGTGCCAGCAGTCGGGACAGCACTGAAGCTTTCTTT. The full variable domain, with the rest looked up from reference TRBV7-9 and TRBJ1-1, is DTGVSQNPRHKITKRGQNVTFRCDPISEHNRLYWYRQTLGQGPEFLTYFQNEAQLEKSRLLSDRFSAERPKGSFSTLEIQRTEQGDSAMYLCASSRDSTEAFFGQGTRLTVV.

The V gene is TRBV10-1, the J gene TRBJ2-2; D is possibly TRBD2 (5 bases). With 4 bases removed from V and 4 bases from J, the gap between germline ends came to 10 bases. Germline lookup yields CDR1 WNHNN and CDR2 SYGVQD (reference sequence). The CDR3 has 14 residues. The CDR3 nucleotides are TGCGCCAGCAGTGGGGAGATCCTCACCGGGGAGCTGTTTTTT. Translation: CASSGEILTGELFF.

The CDR3 DNA is TGCAGCTTTCTCCACGGACAGAGCCTTGGTGAGACCCAGTACTTC. This encodes CSFLHGQSLGETQYF. The rearrangement links TRBV29-1 to TRBJ2-5; possibly TRBD1 for D (6 bases). Trimming cost V 8 bases and J 5 bases, with 24 bases left between them. The CDR3 has 15 residues. The V gene's germline CDR1 is SQVTM and CDR2 ANQGSEA. Complete variable domain (other parts from reference TRBV29-1 and TRBJ2-5): SAVISQKPSRDICQRGTSLTIQCQVDSQVTMMFWYRQQPGQSLTLIATANQGSEATYESGFVIDKFPISRPNLTFSTLTVSNMSPEDSSIYLCSFLHGQSLGETQYFGPGTRLLVL.

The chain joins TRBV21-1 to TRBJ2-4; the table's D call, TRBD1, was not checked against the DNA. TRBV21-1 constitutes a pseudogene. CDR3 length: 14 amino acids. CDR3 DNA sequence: TGTGCCAGCAGAGGACACCTAGCCAAAAACATTCAGTACTTC. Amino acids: CASRGHLAKNIQYF.

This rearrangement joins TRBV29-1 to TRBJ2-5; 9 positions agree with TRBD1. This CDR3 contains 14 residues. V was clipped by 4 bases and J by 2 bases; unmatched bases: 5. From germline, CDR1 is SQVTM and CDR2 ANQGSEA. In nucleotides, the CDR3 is TGCAGCGTTGGAAGGACAGGGGTTCAAGAGACCCAGTACTTC. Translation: CSVGRTGVQETQYF.

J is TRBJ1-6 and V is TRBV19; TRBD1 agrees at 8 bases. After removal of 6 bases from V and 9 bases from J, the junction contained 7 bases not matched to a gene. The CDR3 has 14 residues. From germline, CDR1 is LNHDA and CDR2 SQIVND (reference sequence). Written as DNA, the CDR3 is TGTGCCAGTAGCCTGGACAGGGAGGTTTCACCCCTCCACTTT. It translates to CASSLDREVSPLHF.

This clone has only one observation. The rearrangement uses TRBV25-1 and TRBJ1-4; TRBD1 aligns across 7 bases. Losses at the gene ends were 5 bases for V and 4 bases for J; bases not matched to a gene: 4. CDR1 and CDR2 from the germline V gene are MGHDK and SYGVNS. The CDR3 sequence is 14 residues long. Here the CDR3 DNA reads TGTGCCAGCAGTAGGGGGCCGAGTAATGAAAAACTGTTTTTT. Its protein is CASSRGPSNEKLFF.

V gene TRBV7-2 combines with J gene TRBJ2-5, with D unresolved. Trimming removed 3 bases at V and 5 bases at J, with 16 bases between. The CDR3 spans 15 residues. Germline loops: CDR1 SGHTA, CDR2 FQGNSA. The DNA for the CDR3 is TGTGCCAGCAGCTTCGGACCCACGTCATGGGAGACCCAGTACTTC. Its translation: CASSFGPTSWETQYF.